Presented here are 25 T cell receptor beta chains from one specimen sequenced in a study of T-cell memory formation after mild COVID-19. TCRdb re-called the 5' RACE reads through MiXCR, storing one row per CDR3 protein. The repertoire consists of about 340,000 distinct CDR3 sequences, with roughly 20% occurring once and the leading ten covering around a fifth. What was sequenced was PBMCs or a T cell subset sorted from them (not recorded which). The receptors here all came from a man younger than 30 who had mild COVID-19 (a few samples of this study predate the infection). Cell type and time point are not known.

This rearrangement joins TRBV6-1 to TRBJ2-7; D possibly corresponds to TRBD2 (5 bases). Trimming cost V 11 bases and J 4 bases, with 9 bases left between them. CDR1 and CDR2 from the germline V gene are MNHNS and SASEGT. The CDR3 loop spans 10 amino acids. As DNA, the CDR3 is TGTGCCGCGGGTCGATACGAGCAGTACTTC. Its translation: CAAGRYEQYF.

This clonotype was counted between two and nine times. CDR3 bases: TGTGCCAGCAGTGGTTCAGGGGGAGTCTATGGCTACACCTTC. Protein product: CASSGSGGVYGYTF. The rearrangement uses TRBV25-1 and TRBJ1-2; 7 positions match TRBD1. This CDR3 comprises 14 residues. In germline, CDR1 is MGHDK, CDR2 SYGVNS. The ends lost 4 bases at V and 4 bases at J; junction bases unmatched: 6.

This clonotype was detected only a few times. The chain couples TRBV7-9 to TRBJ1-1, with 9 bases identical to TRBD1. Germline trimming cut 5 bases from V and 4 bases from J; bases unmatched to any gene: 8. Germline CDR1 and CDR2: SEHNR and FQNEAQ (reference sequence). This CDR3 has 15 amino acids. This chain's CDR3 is CASSDNRGLSTEAFF. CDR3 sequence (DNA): TGTGCCAGCAGCGATAACAGGGGGCTGAGCACTGAAGCTTTCTTT.

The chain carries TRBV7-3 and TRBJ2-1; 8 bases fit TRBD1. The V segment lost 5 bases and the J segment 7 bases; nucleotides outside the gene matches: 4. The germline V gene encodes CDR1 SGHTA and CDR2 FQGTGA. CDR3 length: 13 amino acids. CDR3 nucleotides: TGTGCCAGCAGCACACAGGGGGGAAATGAGCAGTTCTTC. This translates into CASSTQGGNEQFF. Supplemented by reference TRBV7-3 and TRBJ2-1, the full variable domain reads GAGVSQTPSNKVTEKGKYVELRCDPISGHTALYWYRQSLGQGPEFLIYFQGTGAADDSGLPNDRFFAVRPEGSVSTLKIQRTERGDSAVYLCASSTQGGNEQFFGPGTRLTVL.

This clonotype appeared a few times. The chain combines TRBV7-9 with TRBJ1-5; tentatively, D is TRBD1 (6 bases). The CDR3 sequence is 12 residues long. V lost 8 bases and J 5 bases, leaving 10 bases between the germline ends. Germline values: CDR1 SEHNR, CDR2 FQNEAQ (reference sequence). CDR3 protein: CASGGPYQPQHF. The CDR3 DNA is TGTGCCAGCGGGGGGCCATATCAGCCCCAGCATTTT.

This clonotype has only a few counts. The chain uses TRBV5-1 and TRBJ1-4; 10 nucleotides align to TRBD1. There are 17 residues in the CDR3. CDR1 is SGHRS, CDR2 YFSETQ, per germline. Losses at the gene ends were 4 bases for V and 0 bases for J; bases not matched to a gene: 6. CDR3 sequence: CASSNPDRGATNEKLFF. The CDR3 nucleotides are TGCGCCAGCAGCAATCCGGACAGGGGGGCAACTAATGAAAAACTGTTTTTT.

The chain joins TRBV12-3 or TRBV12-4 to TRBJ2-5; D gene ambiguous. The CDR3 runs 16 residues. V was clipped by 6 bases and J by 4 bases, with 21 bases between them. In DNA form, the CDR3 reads TGTGCCAGCAGCCCCGGTGGACGGGCGAGAGGAGAGACCCAGTACTTC. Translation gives CASSPGGRARGETQYF.

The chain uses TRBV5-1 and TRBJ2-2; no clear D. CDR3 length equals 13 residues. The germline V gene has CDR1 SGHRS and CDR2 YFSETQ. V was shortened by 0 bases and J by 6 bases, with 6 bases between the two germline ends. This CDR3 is CASSLGLPGELFF. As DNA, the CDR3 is TGCGCCAGCAGCTTGGGGTTACCCGGGGAGCTGTTTTTT.

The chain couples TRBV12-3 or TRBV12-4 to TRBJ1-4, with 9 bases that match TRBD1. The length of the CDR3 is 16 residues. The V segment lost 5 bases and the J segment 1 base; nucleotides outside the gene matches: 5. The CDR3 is CASSRDRVETNEKLFF. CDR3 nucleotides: TGTGCCAGCAGTCGGGACAGGGTGGAAACTAATGAAAAACTGTTTTTT.

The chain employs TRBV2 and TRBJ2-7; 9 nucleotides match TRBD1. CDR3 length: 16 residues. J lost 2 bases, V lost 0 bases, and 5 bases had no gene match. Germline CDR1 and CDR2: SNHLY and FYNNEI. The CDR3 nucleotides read TGTGCCAGCAGTGAAGCGCTTAACAGGGGGCCCTACGAGCAGTACTTC. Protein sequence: CASSEALNRGPYEQYF.

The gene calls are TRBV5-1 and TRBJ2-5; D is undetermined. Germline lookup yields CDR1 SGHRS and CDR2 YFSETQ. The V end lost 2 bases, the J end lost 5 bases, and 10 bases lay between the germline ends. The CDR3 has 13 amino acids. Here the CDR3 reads CASSLSPPETQYF. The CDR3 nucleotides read TGCGCCAGCAGCTTAAGTCCCCCGGAGACCCAGTACTTC.

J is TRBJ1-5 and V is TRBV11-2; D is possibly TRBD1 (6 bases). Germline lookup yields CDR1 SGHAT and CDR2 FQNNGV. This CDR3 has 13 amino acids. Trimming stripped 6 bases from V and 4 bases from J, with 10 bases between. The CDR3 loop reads CASRGQPNQPQHF. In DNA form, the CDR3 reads TGTGCCAGCAGAGGACAGCCAAATCAGCCCCAGCATTTT.

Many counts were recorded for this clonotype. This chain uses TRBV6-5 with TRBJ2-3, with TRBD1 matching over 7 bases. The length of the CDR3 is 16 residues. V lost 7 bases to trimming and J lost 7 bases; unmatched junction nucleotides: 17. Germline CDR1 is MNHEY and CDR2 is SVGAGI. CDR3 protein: CASNQAGTDTTNTQYF. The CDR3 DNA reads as TGTGCCAGCAACCAAGCCGGGACAGATACGACTAATACGCAGTATTTT.

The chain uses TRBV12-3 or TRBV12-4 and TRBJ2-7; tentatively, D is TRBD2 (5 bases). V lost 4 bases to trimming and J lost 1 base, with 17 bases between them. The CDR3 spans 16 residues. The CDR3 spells CASSSSASRTSYEQYF. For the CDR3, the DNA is TGTGCCAGCAGTTCCAGCGCCAGTCGGACTTCCTACGAGCAGTACTTC.

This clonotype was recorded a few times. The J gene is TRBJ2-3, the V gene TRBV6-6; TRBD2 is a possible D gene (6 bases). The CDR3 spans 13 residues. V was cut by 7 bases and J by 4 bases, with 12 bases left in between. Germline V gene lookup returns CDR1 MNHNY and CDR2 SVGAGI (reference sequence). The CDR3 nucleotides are TGTGCCAGCAAGGGCAGGGAGGCAGATACGCAGTATTTT. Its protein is CASKGREADTQYF.

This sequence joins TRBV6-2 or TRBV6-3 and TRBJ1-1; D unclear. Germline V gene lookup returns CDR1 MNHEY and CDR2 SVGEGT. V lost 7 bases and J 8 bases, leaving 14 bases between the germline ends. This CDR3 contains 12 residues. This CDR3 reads CASTRGSQEAFF. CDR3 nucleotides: TGTGCCAGCACAAGAGGGTCCCAGGAAGCTTTCTTT.

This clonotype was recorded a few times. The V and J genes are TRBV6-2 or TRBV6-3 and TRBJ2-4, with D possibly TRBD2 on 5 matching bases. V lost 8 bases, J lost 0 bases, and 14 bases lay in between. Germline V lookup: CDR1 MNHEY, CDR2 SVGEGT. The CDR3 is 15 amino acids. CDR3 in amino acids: CASLGWELAKNIQYF. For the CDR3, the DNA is TGTGCCAGCCTCGGATGGGAGCTAGCCAAAAACATTCAGTACTTC.

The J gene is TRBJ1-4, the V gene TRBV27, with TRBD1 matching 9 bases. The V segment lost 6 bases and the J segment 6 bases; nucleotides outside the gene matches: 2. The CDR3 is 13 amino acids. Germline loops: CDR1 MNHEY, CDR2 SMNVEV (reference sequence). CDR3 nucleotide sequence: TGTGCCAGCAGCGGGACAGGGTATGAAAAACTGTTTTTT. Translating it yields CASSGTGYEKLFF. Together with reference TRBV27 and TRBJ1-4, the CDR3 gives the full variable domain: EAQVTQNPRYLITVTGKKLTVTCSQNMNHEYMSWYRQDPGLGLRQIYYSMNVEVTDKGDVPEGYKVSRKEKRNFPLILESPSPNQTSLYFCASSGTGYEKLFFGSGTQLSVL.

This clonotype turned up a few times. CDR3 protein: CASRVTGRTDTQYF. CDR3 nucleotides: TGTGCCAGCAGGGTAACTGGGCGCACAGATACGCAGTATTTT. The chain uses TRBV7-2 and TRBJ2-3; D is uncertain. This CDR3 is 14 amino acids long. Trimming removed 6 bases at V and 1 base at J, with 11 bases between. Per germline, CDR1 SGHTA and CDR2 FQGNSA.

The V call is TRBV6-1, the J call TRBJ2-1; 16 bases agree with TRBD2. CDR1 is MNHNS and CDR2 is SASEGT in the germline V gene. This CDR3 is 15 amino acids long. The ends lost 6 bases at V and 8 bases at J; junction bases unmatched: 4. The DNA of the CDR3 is TGTGCCAGCAGGGGGACTAGCGGGGGGGCCGATGAGCAGTTCTTC. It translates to CASRGTSGGADEQFF.

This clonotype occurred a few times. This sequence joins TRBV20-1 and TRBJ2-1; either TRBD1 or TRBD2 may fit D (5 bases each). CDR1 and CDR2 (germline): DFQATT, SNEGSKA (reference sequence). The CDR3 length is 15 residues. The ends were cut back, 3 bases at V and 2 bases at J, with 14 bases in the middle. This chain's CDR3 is CSARKTGTPYNEQFF. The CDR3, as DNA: TGCAGTGCTAGGAAGACGGGGACGCCCTACAATGAGCAGTTCTTC.

CDR3 amino acids: CASSYDGGHEQYV. CDR3 DNA sequence: TGTGCCAGCAGTTACGATGGGGGTCACGAGCAGTACGTC. The V and J genes are TRBV6-2 or TRBV6-3 and TRBJ2-7; D is perhaps TRBD1 or TRBD2 (5 bases each). Germline CDR1 and CDR2: MNHEY and SVGEGT. CDR3 length: 13 residues. Deletions cut 2 bases from V and 5 bases from J, with 10 bases between.

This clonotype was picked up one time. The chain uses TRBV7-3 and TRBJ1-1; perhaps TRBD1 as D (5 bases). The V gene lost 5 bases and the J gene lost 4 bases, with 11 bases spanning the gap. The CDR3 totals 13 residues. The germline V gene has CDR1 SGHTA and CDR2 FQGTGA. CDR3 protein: CASSTQEGTEAFF. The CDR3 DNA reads TGTGCCAGCAGCACACAGGAGGGCACTGAAGCTTTCTTT.

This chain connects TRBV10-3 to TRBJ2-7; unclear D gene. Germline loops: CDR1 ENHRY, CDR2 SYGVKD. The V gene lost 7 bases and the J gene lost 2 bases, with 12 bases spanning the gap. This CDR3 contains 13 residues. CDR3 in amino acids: CAIKAPVAYEQYF. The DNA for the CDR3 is TGTGCCATCAAGGCCCCGGTGGCCTACGAGCAGTACTTC.

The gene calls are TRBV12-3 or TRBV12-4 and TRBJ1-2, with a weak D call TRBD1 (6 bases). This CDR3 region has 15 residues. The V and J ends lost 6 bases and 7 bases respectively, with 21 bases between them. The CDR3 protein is CASSPTNGQRFGYTF. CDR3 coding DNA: TGTGCCAGCAGCCCCACTAACGGACAGAGGTTTGGCTACACCTTC.